This is a list of T cell receptor beta chains from one sample in a study of Graves' ophthalmopathy and Graves' hyperthyroidism. TCRdb re-called the multiplex PCR reads through MiXCR, storing one row per CDR3 protein. The data contain over a million distinct CDR3 sequences, 35% to 40% of them seen just once; the ten biggest clones take up 8.5% to 14%. Sequencing was done on a sample of peripheral blood or thyroid tissue (not recorded which). These receptors came from an adult man with Graves' hyperthyroidism. Both conserved end residues are part of each CDR3. The D gene is left open where the match is weak. Clone size is shown for a subset of rows, as once, few, many or a class of expanded clone.

length: 15; D: -; J: TRBJ2-5; V: TRBV19; size: -; CDR3: CASNSGRAFQETQYF; DNA: TGTGCCAGTAACTCGGGCAGGGCCTTCCAAGAGACCCAGTACTTC
length: 13; D: -; J: TRBJ1-6; V: TRBV11-2; size: many; CDR3: CASRRRWEEPLHF; DNA: TGTGCCAGCAGAAGACGGTGGGAAGAACCCCTCCACTTT
length: 15; D: -; J: TRBJ1-6; V: TRBV7-2; size: many; CDR3: CASSFGAGNNSPLHF; DNA: TGTGCCAGCAGCTTCGGGGCAGGCAATAATTCACCCCTCCACTTT
length: 13; D: -; J: TRBJ2-7; V: TRBV30; size: -; CDR3: CAWSGNGLYEQYF; DNA: TGTGCCTGGAGTGGAAATGGGCTCTACGAGCAGTACTTC
length: 15; D: TRBD1; J: TRBJ1-1; V: TRBV29-1; size: -; CDR3: CSVDGTGGRNTEAFF; DNA: TGCAGCGTTGACGGGACAGGGGGTAGGAACACTGAAGCTTTCTTT
length: 14; D: -; J: TRBJ2-7; V: TRBV28; size: -; CDR3: CASSLGYTPYEQYF; DNA: TGTGCCAGCAGTTTAGGGTACACCCCCTACGAGCAGTACTTC
length: 14; D: -; J: TRBJ1-1; V: TRBV9; size: -; CDR3: CASSLGFEWGEAFF; DNA: TGTGCCAGCAGCCTAGGATTTGAGTGGGGTGAAGCTTTCTTT
length: 15; D: -; J: TRBJ1-3; V: TRBV10-3; size: -; CDR3: CAISEQGGYGYTIYF; DNA: TGTGCCATCAGTGAGCAGGGCGGCTATGGCTACACCATATATTTT
length: 15; D: TRBD2; J: TRBJ2-7; V: TRBV24-1; size: -; CDR3: CASSSPSGGDYEQYF; DNA: TGTGCCAGCAGTTCTCCTAGCGGGGGGGACTACGAGCAGTACTTC
length: 17; D: -; J: TRBJ1-1; V: TRBV12-3/TRBV12-4; size: few; CDR3: CASSPRLWDQTNTEAFF; DNA: TGTGCCAGCAGTCCCCGGCTCTGGGACCAGACGAACACTGAAGCTTTCTTT
length: 13; D: -; J: TRBJ1-3; V: TRBV13; size: few; CDR3: CASSFWSGNTIYF; DNA: TGTGCCAGCAGCTTTTGGTCTGGAAACACCATATATTTT
length: 16; D: -; J: TRBJ1-1; V: TRBV7-9; size: -; CDR3: CASSWSGGTAGTEAFF; DNA: TGTGCCAGCAGCTGGTCCGGAGGGACCGCCGGGACTGAAGCTTTCTTT
length: 15; D: TRBD1; J: TRBJ2-7; V: TRBV24-1; size: -; CDR3: CATSDSGQGHYEQYF; DNA: TGTGCCACCAGTGATAGTGGACAGGGGCACTACGAGCAGTACTTC
length: 13; D: TRBD1; J: TRBJ1-5; V: TRBV6-2/TRBV6-3; size: -; CDR3: CASTGQGVQPQHF; DNA: TGTGCCAGCACCGGACAGGGCGTTCAGCCCCAGCATTTT
length: 12; D: -; J: TRBJ1-1; V: TRBV29-1; size: many; CDR3: CSVGPTNTEAFF; DNA: TGCAGCGTTGGACCTACGAACACTGAAGCTTTCTTT
length: 13; D: -; J: TRBJ2-2; V: TRBV29-1; size: many; CDR3: CSVSGYDTGELFF; DNA: TGCAGCGTTTCAGGGTATGACACCGGGGAGCTGTTTTTT